Described below is a single T cell receptor beta chain sequence and its context. This entry is derived from a study of T cell changes during pregnancy in multiple sclerosis. This CDR3 spans 18 amino acids. Germline CDR1 is SGHRS and CDR2 is YFSETQ. V lost 4 bases to trimming and J lost 0 bases; unmatched junction nucleotides: 10. Assay used: immunoSEQ multiplex PCR; TCRdb lists only in-frame clones, some missing. The table has around 57,000 clones, around 91% seen once. This TCR was sampled from a female donor in good health, enrolled as a control in a pregnancy study. This chain joins TRBV5-1 and TRBJ2-7; 13 bases are shared with TRBD2. The sequencing used peripheral blood, collected in the third trimester of pregnancy. The CDR3 sequence is CASSDPGLAGLYSYEQYF. CDR3 DNA sequence: TGCGCCAGCAGCGACCCGGGACTAGCGGGGCTTTACTCCTACGAGCAGTACTTC. Full variable domain (missing parts from reference TRBV5-1 and TRBJ2-7): KAGVTQTPRYLIKTRGQQVTLSCSPISGHRSVSWYQQTPGQGLQFLFEYFSETQRNKGNFPGRFSGRQFSNSRSEMNVSTLELGDSALYLCASSDPGLAGLYSYEQYFGPGTRLTVT.